This TCR beta chain was sequenced for a study of Ad26.COV2.S vaccination and SARS-CoV-2 variants. Turning to the study itself: Intramuscular Ad26.COV2.S doses were given once or twice, 56 days apart.

There are 16 residues in the CDR3. Germline values: CDR1 SGHDT, CDR2 YYEEEE. V gave up 0 bases and J gave up 6 bases, with 16 bases separating them. Treatment defined: over 15 received Ad26.COV2.S at low or high dose, single or two shots; several received placebo; per-sample allocation not given. The samples were gathered on day 63 after the first injection of vaccine or placebo. Recruitment in Boston yielded a donor of adult age, 18-55 years. Vaccination employed an Ad26 vector expressing the Wuhan-strain SARS-CoV-2 spike. The table came from immunoSEQ multiplex PCR; TCRdb's copy has only in-frame clones and leaves some out. The table shows about 680,000 clones, with around 90% occurring only once.

This chain joins TRBV5-6 and TRBJ2-4, with D unclear. The input for sequencing was peripheral blood, taken in a trial of Ad26.COV2.S vaccine versus placebo. The receptor was isolated from a person between 18 and 65 years old who received the Ad26.COV2.S COVID-19 vaccine or a placebo. In DNA form, the CDR3 reads TGTGCCAGCAGCTTGGTGGCCGGGCTAGACGGAAACATTCAGTACTTC. Translated, it gives CASSLVAGLDGNIQYF.